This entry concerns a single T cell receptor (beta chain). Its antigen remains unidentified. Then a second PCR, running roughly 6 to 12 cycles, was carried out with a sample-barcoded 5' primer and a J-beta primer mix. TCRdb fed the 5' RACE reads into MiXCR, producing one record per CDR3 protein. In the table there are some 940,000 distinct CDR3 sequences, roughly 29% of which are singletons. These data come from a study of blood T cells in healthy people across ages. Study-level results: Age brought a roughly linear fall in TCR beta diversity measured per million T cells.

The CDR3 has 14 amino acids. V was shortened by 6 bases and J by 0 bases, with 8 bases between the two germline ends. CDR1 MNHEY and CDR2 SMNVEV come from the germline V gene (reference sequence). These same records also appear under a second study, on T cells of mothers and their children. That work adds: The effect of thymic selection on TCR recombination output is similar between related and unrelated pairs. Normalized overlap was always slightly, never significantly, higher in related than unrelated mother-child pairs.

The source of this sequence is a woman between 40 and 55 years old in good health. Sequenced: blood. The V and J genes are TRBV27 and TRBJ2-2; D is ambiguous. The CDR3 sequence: CASSYLANTGELFF. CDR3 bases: TGTGCCAGCAGCTACCTAGCGAACACCGGGGAGCTGTTTTTT.